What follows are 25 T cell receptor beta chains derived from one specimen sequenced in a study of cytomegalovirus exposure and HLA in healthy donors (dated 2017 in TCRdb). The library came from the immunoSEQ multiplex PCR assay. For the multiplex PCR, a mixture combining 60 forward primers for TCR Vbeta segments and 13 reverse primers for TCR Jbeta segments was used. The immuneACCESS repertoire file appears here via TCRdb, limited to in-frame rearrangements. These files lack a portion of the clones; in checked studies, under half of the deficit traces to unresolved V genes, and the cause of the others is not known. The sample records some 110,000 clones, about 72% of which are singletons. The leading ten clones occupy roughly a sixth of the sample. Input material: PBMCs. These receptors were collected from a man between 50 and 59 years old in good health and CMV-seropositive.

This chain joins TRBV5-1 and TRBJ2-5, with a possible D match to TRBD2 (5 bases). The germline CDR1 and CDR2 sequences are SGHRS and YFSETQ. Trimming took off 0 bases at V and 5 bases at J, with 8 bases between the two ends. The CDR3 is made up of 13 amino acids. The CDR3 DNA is TGCGCCAGCAGCTTGGTTGGAGGCGAGACCCAGTACTTC. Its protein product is CASSLVGGETQYF.

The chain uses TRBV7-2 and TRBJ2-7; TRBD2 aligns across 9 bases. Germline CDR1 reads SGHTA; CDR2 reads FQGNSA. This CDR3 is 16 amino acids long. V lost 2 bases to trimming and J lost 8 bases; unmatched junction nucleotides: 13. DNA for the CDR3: TGTGCCAGCAGCTTACCTCGAGGGGTAGCGGGAGCTAAGCAGTACTTC. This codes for CASSLPRGVAGAKQYF.

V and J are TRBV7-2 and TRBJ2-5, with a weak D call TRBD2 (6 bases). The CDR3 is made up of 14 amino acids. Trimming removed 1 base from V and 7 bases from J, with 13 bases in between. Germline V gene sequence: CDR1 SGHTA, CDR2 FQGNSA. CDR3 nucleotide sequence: TGTGCCAGCAGCTTAGATGCGGGGCCGTGGACCCAGTACTTC. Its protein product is CASSLDAGPWTQYF.

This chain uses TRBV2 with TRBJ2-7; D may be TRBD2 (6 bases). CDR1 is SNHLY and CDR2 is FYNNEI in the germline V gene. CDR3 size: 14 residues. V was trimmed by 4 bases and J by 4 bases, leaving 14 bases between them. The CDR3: CASSGDWALYEQYF. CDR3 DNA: TGTGCCAGCAGTGGGGACTGGGCCTTGTACGAGCAGTACTTC.

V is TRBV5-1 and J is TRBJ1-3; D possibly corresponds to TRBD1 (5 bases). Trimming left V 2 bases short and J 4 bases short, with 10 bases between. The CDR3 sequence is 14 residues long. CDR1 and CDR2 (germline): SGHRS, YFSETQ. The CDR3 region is CASSLGVGGNTIYF. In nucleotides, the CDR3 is TGCGCCAGCAGCTTAGGGGTTGGCGGAAACACCATATATTTT.

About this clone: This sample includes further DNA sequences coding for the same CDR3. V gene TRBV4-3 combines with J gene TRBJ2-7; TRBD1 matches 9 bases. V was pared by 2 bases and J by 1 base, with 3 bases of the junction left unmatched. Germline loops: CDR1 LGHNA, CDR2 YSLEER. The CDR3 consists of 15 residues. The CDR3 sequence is CASSQQTGGSYEQYF. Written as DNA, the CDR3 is TGCGCCAGCAGCCAACAGACAGGGGGGTCCTACGAGCAGTACTTC.

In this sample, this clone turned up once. CDR3 sequence reads: CASSAPGQGGTGELFF. CDR3 bases: TGCGCCAGCAGCGCCCCCGGACAGGGCGGCACCGGGGAGCTGTTTTTT. V is TRBV5-1 and J is TRBJ2-2, with 8 bases fitting TRBD1. V dropped 4 bases and J dropped 4; count of bases not matched to a gene: 9. The CDR3 loop spans 16 amino acids. Germline V gives CDR1 SGHRS, CDR2 YFSETQ.

In DNA, the CDR3 is TGTGCCAGCAGTGAAAGTAGCGGGGAGGATACGCAGTATTTT. Translated: CASSESSGEDTQYF. The chain carries TRBV2 and TRBJ2-3; TRBD2 matches 8 bases. CDR3 size: 14 residues. Per the germline V gene, CDR1 is SNHLY and CDR2 is FYNNEI. J gave up 6 bases and V 2 bases, and 4 bases lay outside the gene matches.

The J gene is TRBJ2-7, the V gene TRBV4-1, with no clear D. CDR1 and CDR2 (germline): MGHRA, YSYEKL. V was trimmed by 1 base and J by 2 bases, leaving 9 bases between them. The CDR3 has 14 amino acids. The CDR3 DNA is TGCGCCAGCAGCCAAGCAGCGTGGGCCTACGAGCAGTACTTC. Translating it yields CASSQAAWAYEQYF.

The CDR3, as DNA: TGTGCCAGCACTCCGACCGACAGGGGAGAACACGAGCAGTACTTC. It codes for CASTPTDRGEHEQYF. The chain links TRBV6-5 to TRBJ2-7; 8 bases match TRBD1. In germline, CDR1 is MNHEY, CDR2 SVGAGI. V was clipped by 7 bases and J by 5 bases; unmatched bases: 13. The CDR3 is made up of 15 amino acids.

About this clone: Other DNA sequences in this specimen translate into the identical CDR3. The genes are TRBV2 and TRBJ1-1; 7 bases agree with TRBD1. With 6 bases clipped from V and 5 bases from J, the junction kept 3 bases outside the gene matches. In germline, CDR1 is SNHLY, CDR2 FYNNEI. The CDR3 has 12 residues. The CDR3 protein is CASSRGRTEAFF. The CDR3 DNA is TGTGCCAGCAGCAGGGGGAGGACTGAAGCTTTCTTT.

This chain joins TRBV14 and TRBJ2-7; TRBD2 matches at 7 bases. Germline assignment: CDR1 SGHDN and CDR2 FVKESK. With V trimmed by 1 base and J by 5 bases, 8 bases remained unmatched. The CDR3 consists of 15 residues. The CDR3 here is CASSQGSGLIHEQYF. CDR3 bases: TGTGCCAGCAGCCAAGGGTCGGGACTAATCCACGAGCAGTACTTC.

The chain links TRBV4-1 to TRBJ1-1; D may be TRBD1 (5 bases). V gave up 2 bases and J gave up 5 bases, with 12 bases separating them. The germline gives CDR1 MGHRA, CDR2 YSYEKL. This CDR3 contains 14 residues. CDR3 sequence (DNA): TGCGCCAGCAGCCAACCGGTGCAGGGAACTGAAGCTTTCTTT. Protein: CASSQPVQGTEAFF.

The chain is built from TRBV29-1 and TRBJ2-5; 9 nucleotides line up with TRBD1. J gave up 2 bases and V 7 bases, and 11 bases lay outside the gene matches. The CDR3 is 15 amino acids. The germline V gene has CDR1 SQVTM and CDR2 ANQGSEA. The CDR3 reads CSGRRGTGRQETQYF. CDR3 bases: TGCAGCGGGCGAAGGGGGACAGGGCGTCAAGAGACCCAGTACTTC.

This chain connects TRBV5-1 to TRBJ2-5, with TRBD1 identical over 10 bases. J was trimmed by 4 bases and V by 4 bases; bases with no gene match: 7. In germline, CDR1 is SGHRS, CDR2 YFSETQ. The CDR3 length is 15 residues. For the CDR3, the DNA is TGCGCCAGCAGCATAGAGTGGACAGGGGGAGAGACCCAGTACTTC. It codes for CASSIEWTGGETQYF.

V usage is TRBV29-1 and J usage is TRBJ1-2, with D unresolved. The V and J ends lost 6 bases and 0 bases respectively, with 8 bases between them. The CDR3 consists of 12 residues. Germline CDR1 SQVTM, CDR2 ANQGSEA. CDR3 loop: CSVGHPNYGYTF. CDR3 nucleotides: TGCAGCGTGGGCCACCCTAACTATGGCTACACCTTC.

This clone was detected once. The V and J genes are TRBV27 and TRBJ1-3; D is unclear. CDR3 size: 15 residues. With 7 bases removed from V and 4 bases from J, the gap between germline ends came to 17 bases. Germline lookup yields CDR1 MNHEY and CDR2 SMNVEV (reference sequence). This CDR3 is CASISGYSGGNTIYF. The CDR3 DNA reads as TGTGCCAGCATATCTGGGTACAGCGGGGGAAACACCATATATTTT.

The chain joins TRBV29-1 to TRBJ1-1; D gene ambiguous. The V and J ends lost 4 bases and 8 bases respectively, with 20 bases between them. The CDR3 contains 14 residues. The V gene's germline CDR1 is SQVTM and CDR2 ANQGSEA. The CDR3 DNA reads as TGCAGCGTTGCCGCCCTGGCAGACACCTTCGAAGCTTTCTTT. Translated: CSVAALADTFEAFF.

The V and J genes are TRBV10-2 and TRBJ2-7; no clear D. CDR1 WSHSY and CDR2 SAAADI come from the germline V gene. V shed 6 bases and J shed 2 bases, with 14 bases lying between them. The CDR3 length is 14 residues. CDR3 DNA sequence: TGCGCCAGCAGGAGTGGCACAGAAACCTACGAGCAGTACTTC. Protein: CASRSGTETYEQYF.

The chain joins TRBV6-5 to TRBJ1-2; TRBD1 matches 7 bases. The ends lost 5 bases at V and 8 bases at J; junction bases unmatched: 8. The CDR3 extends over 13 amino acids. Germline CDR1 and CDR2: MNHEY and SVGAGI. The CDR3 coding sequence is TGTGCCAGCAGTAGGATCACAGGGGCGGGCTACACCTTC. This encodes CASSRITGAGYTF.

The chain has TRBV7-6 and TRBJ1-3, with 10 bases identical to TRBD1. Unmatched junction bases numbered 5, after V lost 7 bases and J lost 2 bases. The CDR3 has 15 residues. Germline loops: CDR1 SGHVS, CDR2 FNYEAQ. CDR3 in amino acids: CASIPGQGAGNTIYF. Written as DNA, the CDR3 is TGTGCCAGCATCCCCGGACAGGGGGCTGGAAACACCATATATTTT. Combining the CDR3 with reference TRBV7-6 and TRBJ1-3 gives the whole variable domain GAGVSQSPRYKVTKRGQDVALRCDPISGHVSLYWYRQALGQGPEFLTYFNYEAQQDKSGLPNDRFSAERPEGSISTLTIQRTEQRDSAMYRCASIPGQGAGNTIYFGEGSWLTVV.

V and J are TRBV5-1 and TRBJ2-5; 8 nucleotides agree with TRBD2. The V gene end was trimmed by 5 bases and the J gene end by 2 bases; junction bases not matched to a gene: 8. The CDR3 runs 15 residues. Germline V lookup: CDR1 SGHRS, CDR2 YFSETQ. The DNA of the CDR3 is TGCGCCAGCAGTCCCAAGACTAGCGTACAAGAGACCCAGTACTTC. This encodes CASSPKTSVQETQYF.

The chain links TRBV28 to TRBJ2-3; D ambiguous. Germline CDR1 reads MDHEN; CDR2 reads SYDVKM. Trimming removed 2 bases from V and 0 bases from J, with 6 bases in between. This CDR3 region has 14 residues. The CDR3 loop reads CASSLLRSTDTQYF. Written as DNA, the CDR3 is TGTGCCAGCAGTTTACTCAGAAGCACAGATACGCAGTATTTT. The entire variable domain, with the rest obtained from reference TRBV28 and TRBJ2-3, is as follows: DVKVTQSSRYLVKRTGEKVFLECVQDMDHENMFWYRQDPGLGLRLIYFSYDVKMKEKGDIPEGYSVSREKKERFSLILESASTNQTSMYLCASSLLRSTDTQYFGPGTRLTVL.

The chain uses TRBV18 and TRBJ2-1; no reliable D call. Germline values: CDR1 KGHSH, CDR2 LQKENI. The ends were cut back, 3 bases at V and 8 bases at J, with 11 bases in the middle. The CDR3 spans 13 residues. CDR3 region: CASSPTLPDEQFF. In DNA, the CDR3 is TGTGCCAGCTCACCCACTCTACCGGATGAGCAGTTCTTC.

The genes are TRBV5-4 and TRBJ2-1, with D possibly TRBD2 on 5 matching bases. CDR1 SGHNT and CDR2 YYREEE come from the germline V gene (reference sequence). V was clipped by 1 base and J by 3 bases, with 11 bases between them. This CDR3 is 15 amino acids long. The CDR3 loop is CASSLLAGLYNEQFF. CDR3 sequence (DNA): TGTGCCAGCAGCTTGCTGGCGGGCCTCTACAATGAGCAGTTCTTC.